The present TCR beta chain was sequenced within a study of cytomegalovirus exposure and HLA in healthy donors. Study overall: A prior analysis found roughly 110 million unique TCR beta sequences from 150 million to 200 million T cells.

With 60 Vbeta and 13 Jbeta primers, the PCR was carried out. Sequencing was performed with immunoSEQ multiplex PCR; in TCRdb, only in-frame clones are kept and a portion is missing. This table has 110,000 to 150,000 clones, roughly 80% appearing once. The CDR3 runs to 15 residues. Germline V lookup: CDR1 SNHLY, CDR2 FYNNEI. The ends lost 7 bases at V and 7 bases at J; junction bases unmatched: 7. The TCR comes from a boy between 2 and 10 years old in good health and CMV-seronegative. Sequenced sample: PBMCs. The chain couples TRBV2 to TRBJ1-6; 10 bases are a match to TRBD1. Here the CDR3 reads CASTERTGGNSPLHF. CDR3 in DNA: TGTGCCAGCACCGAAAGGACAGGGGGGAATTCACCCCTCCACTTT.